This T cell receptor (beta chain) was retrieved from a study of CD8 T cells in Susac syndrome. RNA totalling about 0.5 to 1 ug underwent reverse transcription with random hexamers. Across 54 Vbeta and 13 Jbeta, TCR beta CDR3 was amplified with immunoSEQ multiplex PCR. One entry per CDR3 protein results from TCRdb running MiXCR on the immunoSEQ multiplex PCR reads. The table includes under 85,000 distinct CDR3 sequences, 85% to 95% detected once. Study outcomes and limitations: In total CD8+ repertoires, 15 to 20 Susac-specific public clones were found, and four or five in CD8+ TEMRA repertoires.

As to this clonotype: Its antigen is still unknown.

From germline, CDR1 is SEHNR and CDR2 FQNEAQ (reference sequence). With V trimmed by 1 base and J by 6 bases, 13 bases remained unmatched. This CDR3 has 17 amino acids. The V call is TRBV7-9, the J call TRBJ2-5; 8 bases map to TRBD2. Sequenced material: CD8+ T cells from PBMCs. This receptor was identified in a human donor with Susac syndrome. The CDR3 loop reads CASSLENGGGRRKTQYF. DNA of the CDR3: TGTGCCAGCAGCTTAGAAAATGGCGGGGGGAGAAGAAAGACCCAGTACTTC.